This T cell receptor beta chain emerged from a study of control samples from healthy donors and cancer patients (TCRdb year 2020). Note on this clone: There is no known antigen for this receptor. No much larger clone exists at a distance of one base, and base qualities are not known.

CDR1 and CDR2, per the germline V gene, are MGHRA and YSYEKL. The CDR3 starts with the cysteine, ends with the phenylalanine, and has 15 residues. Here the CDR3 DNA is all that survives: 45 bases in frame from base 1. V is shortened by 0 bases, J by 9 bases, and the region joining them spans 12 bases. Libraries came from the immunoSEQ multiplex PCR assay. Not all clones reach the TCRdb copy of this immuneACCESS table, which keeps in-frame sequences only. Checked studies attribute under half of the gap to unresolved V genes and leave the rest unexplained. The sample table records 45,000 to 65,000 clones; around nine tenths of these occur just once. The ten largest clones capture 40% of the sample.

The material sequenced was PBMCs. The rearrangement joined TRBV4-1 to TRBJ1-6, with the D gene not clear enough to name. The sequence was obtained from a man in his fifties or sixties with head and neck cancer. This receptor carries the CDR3 CASSQEPAGFSPLHF. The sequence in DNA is TGCGCCAGCAGCCAAGAGCCAGCGGGATTTTCACCCCTCCACTTT.